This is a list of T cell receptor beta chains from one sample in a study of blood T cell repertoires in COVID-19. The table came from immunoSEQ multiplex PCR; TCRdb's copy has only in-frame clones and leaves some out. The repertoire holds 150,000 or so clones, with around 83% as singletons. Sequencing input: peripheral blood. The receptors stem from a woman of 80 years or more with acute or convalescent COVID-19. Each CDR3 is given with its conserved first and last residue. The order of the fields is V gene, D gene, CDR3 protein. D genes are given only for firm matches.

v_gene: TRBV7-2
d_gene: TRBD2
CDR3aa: CASSLVAGGPQETQYF

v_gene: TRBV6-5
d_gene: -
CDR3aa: CASSYSRVGEQYF

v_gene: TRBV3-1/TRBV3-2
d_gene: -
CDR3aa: CASSQPATNEKLFF

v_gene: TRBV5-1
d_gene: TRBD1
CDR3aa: CASSFLDRGDNEQFF

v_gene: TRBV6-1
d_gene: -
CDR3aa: CASSGGTGNRNQPQHF

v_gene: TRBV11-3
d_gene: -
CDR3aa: CASSIRPGGELFF

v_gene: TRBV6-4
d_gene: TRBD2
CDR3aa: CASSQLAGARTDTQYF

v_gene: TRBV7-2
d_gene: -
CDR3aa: CASSLERPAVSEKLFF

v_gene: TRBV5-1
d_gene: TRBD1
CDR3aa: CASSLGGTGKDYEQYF

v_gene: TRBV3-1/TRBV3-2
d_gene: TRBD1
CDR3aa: CASNEWGTGGSGANVLTF

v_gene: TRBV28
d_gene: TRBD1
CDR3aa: CASSRGQGRSSPLHF

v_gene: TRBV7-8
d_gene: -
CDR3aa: CASSLVGREDTEAFF

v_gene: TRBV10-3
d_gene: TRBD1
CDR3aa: CAASNPIMGGTDYTEAFF

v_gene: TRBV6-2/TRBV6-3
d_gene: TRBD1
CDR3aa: CASSRDRATYEQYF

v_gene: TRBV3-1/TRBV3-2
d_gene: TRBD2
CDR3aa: CASSHSGGGYNEQFF

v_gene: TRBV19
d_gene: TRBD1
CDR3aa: CASSTDGTGGSWVTEAFF

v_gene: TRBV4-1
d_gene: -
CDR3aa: CASSQPGPGGDTIYF

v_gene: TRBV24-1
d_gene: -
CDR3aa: CATSDPGVNYGYTF

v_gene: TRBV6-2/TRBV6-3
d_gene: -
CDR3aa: CASSYSRGGKPEAFF

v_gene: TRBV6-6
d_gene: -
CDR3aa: CASSYFLAYEQYF

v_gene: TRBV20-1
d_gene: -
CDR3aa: CSASARHYGYTF

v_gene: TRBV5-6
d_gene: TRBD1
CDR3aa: CASSFFDRVGNTIYF

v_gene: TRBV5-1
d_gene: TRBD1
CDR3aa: CASSLRHPGTGGFEQYF

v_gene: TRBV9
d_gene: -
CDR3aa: CASSVATSGSEGTEAFF

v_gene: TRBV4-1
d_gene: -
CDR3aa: CASSQDGGPGRLDTQYF

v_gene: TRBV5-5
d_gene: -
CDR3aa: CASSLGLLMNTEAFF

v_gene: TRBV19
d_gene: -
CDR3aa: CASRIYWGGVLNTEAFF

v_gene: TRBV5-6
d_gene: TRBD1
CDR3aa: CASSGRRQGHQPQHF

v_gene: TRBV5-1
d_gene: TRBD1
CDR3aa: CASSTGTGPGNTIYF

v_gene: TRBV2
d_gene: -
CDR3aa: CASSRGSGYGYTF

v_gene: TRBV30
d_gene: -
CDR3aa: CAWSVRGREGEKLFF

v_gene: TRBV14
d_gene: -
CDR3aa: CASSQELRSEQYF

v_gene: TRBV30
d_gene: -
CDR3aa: CAAYRAGYGYTF

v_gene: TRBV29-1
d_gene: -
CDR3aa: CSVGGKTNEKLFF

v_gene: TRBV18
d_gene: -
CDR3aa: CASSPPSSRGANTGELFF

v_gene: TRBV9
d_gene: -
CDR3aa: CASSPGPSGETQYF

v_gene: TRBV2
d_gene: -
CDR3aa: CASSGGRGARTEAFF

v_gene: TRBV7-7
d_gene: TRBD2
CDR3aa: CASSLGSGGLGGELFF

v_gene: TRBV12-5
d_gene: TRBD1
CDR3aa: CASGDTGQSTDTQYF

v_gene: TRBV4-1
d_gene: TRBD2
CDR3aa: CASSSTSGGSSWDEQFF

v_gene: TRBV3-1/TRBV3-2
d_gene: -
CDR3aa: CASSPRMNTEAFF

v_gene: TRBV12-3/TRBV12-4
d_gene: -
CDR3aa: CASRKTEDYGYTF

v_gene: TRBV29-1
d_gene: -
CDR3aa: CSVPPQGSPYYGYTF

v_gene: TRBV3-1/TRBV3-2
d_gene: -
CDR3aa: CASSYRDQPQHF

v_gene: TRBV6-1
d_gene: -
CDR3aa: CASSDPDSTNTGELFF

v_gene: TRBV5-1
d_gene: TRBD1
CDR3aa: CASSLRPGGANTEAFF

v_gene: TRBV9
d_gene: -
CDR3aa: CASSVGTGNTGELFF

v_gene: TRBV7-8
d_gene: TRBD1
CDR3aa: CASSPRDRGGYSNQPQHF

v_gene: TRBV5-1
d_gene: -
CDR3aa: CASSLSDSNTGELFF

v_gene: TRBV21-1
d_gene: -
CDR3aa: CASSKVVGQGASETQYF